What follows describes a single TCR beta chain. There is no known antigen for this receptor. The sample holds no much larger clone one base away, and base qualities are not on file. The treatment or condition label, as the study defines it: randomized to nivolumab then ipilimumab (arm A) or the reverse (arm B). None of the trial patients had been given prior DNA-damaging chemotherapy. On a FACS Aria II flow cytometer, live CD3+CD8+ cells that were negative for CD19 and CD56 were sorted from thawed PBMCs. The samples were obtained from melanoma patients enrolled in CheckMate 064, an open-label, randomized phase II trial testing sequential checkpoint blockade. Peripheral blood mononuclear cells were collected by leukapheresis, purified using Ficoll-Paque, and frozen in human serum containing roughly 10% DMSO. Immediately after sorting, the purity of the sorted blood CD3+CD8+ cells was confirmed to be >98%, and DNA was then extracted.

The immunoSEQ Assay was used to immunosequence TCRbeta CDR3 regions from genomic DNA. Genomic DNA was amplified by bias-controlled multiplex PCR before high-throughput sequencing. Per the authors' processing: To quantify the absolute abundance of each unique TCRbeta CDR3 region, the sequences were collapsed and filtered. Clonality was defined as 1 minus Pielou's evenness and was calculated using productive rearrangements only. Clones with significantly greater frequencies in on-treatment versus baseline samples were identified using a previously published method. TCRdb took this table from immuneACCESS and kept in-frame rearrangements with V and J called. Such tables lack part of the clones; where checked against another copy, unresolved V genes explain under half of the gap, and the rest is unexplained. V, J and clone size are those of that table, while D and trimming were read from the DNA. The sample table shows 6,500 to 10,000 clones, and approximately 67% are seen once. The ten largest clones take up about 53% of the sample.

The data derive from a study of sequential checkpoint blockade in melanoma (dated by TCRdb to 2018 to 2020). Background on the whole study: Using 1:1 randomization, the trial assigned patients either to first-line nivolumab followed by ipilimumab (arm A) or to ipilimumab followed by nivolumab (arm B). Maintenance nivolumab was given following each of the two trial sequences. Summary of the overall study and its limitations: Validation of the response-prediction model combining TCR metrics and mutation burden is needed in larger, independent patient cohorts.

The germline V gene (reference sequence) sets CDR1 to SEHNR and CDR2 to FQNEAQ. The CDR3 measures 16 amino acids from cysteine to phenylalanine. Of the read, only the CDR3 DNA is kept; its 48 bases are in frame from base 1. V is cut by 5 bases and J by 2 bases, and the space between the germline ends is 18 bases. This TCR came from a human patient with melanoma. Some clones in this sample may be carry-over from other donors' samples. The source was CD8+ T cells sorted from blood (inferred from file names), collected from a patient given nivolumab and ipilimumab in sequence. Recombination joined TRBV7-9 with TRBJ1-1, with a weak D call of TRBD1 (5 bases match). The DNA is as follows: TGTGCCAGCAGCCCAGAACTTCAGGGAAGTAACACTGAAGCTTTCTTT. The translation is CASSPELQGSNTEAFF.